This T cell receptor beta chain is drawn from a study of blood T cell repertoires in COVID-19 (dated by TCRdb to 2019 to 2021). Notes on the research overall: Samples covering the acute and convalescent phases of COVID-19 were provided by collaborators in the United States, Italy and Spain. Where available, HLA class I and class II types were taken from metadata supplied by the sample provider and were not determined by assay-based typing. The repertoires were released in a freely available public database intended as a resource for research on the immune response to SARS-CoV-2. Subjects who had been exposed to COVID-19, were actively infected with it, or had recovered from it provided the deeply sampled blood TCRbeta repertoires that made up the dataset. The prospective study material was composed of cDNA or gDNA derived from T cells, B-cell-depleted T cells, or PBMCs. The samples were drawn from two sources: the first 160 participants of the ongoing ImmuneRACE study, and 1,254 subjects contributed by 6 global collaborators. Nearly every sample came with metadata listing a de-identified subject ID, COVID-19 status, age in years and sex.

TCRbeta CDR3 regions were amplified from genomic DNA by means of the immunoSEQ Assay, a bias-controlled multiplex PCR. As for how the authors treated the data: Nucleated cell counts per sample were estimated from amplification of reference gene primers within the assay. Sequence reads were collapsed and filtered to measure the absolute abundance of every unique TCRbeta CDR3 rearrangement. For each sample, productive Simpson clonality was calculated as the square root of Simpson's diversity index across productive rearrangements. TCRdb's version of the immuneACCESS table is confined to in-frame rearrangements and falls short of the full clone set. An unresolved V gene accounts for under half of the shortfall where checked; the remainder is of unknown origin. V, J and clone size derive from that table, while D and trimming were established from the DNA sequence. This sample gives roughly 200,000 clones in total; around four fifths of them show up just once. 6% to 7% of the sample comes from the top ten.

As concerns this clone: Its antigen specificity is not known. The sample holds no much larger clone one base away, and base qualities are not on file.

Results the study describes overall, beyond this receptor: Clinical and demographic metadata were provided uncurated, with the amount varying by source and participant.

CDR1 and CDR2, per the germline V gene (reference sequence), are LNHDA and SQIVND. Germline trimming: 3 bases from V, 5 bases from J; junction bases outside gene matches: 7. The CDR3 numbers 15 residues from cysteine through phenylalanine. Only the CDR3 DNA stays, 45 bases, in frame from base 1. One collaborating source in Seattle enrolled patients while the patients were actively infected and followed the patients over time throughout the course of disease. The collaborating institutions used their own protocols to collect whole blood in K2EDTA tubes. For TCRbeta analysis, collaborator samples were shipped as frozen whole blood, as isolated PBMCs, or as DNA extracted from either sample type.

The source material was peripheral blood. This sequence uses TRBV19 and TRBJ2-5; 9 middle bases align to TRBD2. The TCR originated in a woman in her thirties or forties with COVID-19, enrolled during active disease. The DNA reads as follows: TGTGCCAGTAGTATCGGCGGGAGGGCCGGGGAGACCCAGTACTTC. Translation gives CASSIGGRAGETQYF.